This record concerns one TCR beta chain sequence. In the authors' methods: Amplified reference gene primers provided the basis for estimating nucleated cell counts. TCRdb keeps only in-frame clones here, not all; method: immunoSEQ multiplex PCR. The D gene and trimming were derived from the DNA, and the V and J assignments and clone size from that table. The sample lists about 190,000 clones; roughly 90% were seen once. The data were obtained in a study of blood T cell repertoires in COVID-19. The overall study: Sites in the United States, Italy and Spain provided acute and convalescent COVID-19 samples. Sources were T cells, B-cell-depleted T cells, or PBMCs; the material itself was cDNA or gDNA.

Germline CDR1 reads SGDLS; CDR2 reads YYNGEE. The CDR3 sequence is 15 residues long. Losses at the gene ends were 4 bases for V and 4 bases for J; bases not matched to a gene: 6. This clonotype originated in a woman between 35 and 50 years old who had recovered from COVID-19. The chain joins TRBV9 to TRBJ2-1; 9 bases map to TRBD1. Sequencing was done on a sample of peripheral blood. CDR3 in DNA: TGTGCCAGCAGCACTACAGGGGGCCCTTACAATGAGCAGTTCTTC. It is translated as CASSTTGGPYNEQFF.